The 2 T cell receptor beta chains reported below all come from one sample, sequenced in a study of technical replicates of blood from a few donors. The data were produced by immunoSEQ multiplex PCR, yet TCRdb's version contains in-frame clones alone and is incomplete. Of tens of thousands of clones in the sample, around nine tenths were seen once. Specimen: PBMCs. These receptors were collected from a human donor in good health. Some clones in this sample may be carry-over from other donors' samples.

This chain links TRBV9 with TRBJ2-5; 10 nucleotides line up with TRBD1. J lost 1 base, V lost 0 bases, and 6 bases had no gene match. CDR1 is SGDLS, CDR2 YYNGEE, per germline. This CDR3 is built from 17 residues. This CDR3 reads CASSVGGRTGGQETQYF. CDR3 sequence (DNA): TGTGCCAGCAGCGTAGGAGGACGGACAGGGGGCCAAGAGACCCAGTACTTC.

The chain uses TRBV5-1 and TRBJ1-2; a possible D gene is TRBD1 (6 bases). Trimming removed 3 bases at V and 0 bases at J, with 12 bases between. The CDR3 sequence is 15 residues long. In germline, CDR1 is SGHRS, CDR2 YFSETQ. CDR3 in amino acids: CASSYDRKANYGYTF. Here the CDR3 DNA reads TGCGCCAGCAGCTACGACAGGAAAGCTAACTATGGCTACACCTTC.